The 5 T cell receptor beta chains in this list originate from one sample, sequenced in a study of cytomegalovirus exposure and HLA in healthy donors. PCR amplification relied on 60 Vbeta primers (plus 13 Jbeta primers). Repertoires were generated with immunoSEQ multiplex PCR, while TCRdb's copy carries only in-frame clones and drops some. The table has about 130,000 clones, about four fifths seen once; the top ten hold approximately 10%. The source material was PBMCs. All receptors derive from a male donor in good health and CMV-seropositive.

The chain uses TRBV30 and TRBJ1-2; the match to TRBD1 covers 7 bases. Unmatched junction bases numbered 5, after V lost 1 base and J lost 0 bases. Germline V gene lookup returns CDR1 GTSNPN and CDR2 SVGIG (reference sequence). The CDR3 spans 15 residues. CDR3 amino acids: CAWSGQGAANYGYTF. The DNA for the CDR3 is TGTGCCTGGAGTGGACAGGGAGCGGCTAACTATGGCTACACCTTC.

V and J are TRBV28 and TRBJ2-2; no reliable D call. CDR3 length equals 14 residues. V was trimmed by 3 bases and J by 0 bases, leaving 5 bases between them. CDR1 is MDHEN, CDR2 SYDVKM, per germline. In DNA form, the CDR3 reads TGTGCCAGCAGTTTGTCAGCGAACACCGGGGAGCTGTTTTTT. It translates to CASSLSANTGELFF. The full variable domain, its missing parts supplied by reference TRBV28 and TRBJ2-2, is DVKVTQSSRYLVKRTGEKVFLECVQDMDHENMFWYRQDPGLGLRLIYFSYDVKMKEKGDIPEGYSVSREKKERFSLILESASTNQTSMYLCASSLSANTGELFFGEGSRLTVL.

The chain links TRBV27 to TRBJ2-7; the match to TRBD1 covers 11 bases. The V and J ends lost 0 bases and 0 bases, in that order; junction bases with no gene match: 4. The CDR3 has 17 amino acids. Germline V CDR1 and CDR2: MNHEY, SMNVEV (reference sequence). In nucleotides, the CDR3 is TGTGCCAGCAGTTTATCGTGGGGGACAGGGGGCTCCTACGAGCAGTACTTC. Amino acids: CASSLSWGTGGSYEQYF.

V and J are TRBV5-4 and TRBJ2-1; D may be TRBD1 (5 bases). CDR3 size: 13 residues. Germline-derived CDR1 and CDR2 are SGHNT and YYREEE (reference sequence). Between the trimmed V and J ends, which lost 0 bases and 7 bases, there was a span of 8 bases. The CDR3 bases are TGTGCCAGCAGCTTGGACAGGCCAAATGAGCAGTTCTTC. This translates into CASSLDRPNEQFF. Full variable domain (outside the CDR3, taken from reference TRBV5-4 and TRBJ2-1): ETGVTQSPTHLIKTRGQQVTLRCSSQSGHNTVSWYQQALGQGPQFIFQYYREEENGRGNFPPRFSGLQFPNYSSELNVNALELDDSALYLCASSLDRPNEQFFGPGTRLTVL.

The chain joins TRBV27 to TRBJ2-1; 11 bases line up with TRBD2. Germline trimming cut 6 bases from V and 6 bases from J; bases unmatched to any gene: 4. This CDR3 spans 14 amino acids. From germline, CDR1 is MNHEY and CDR2 SMNVEV (reference sequence). The CDR3 loop reads CASSYLAGGNEQFF. CDR3 in DNA: TGTGCCAGCAGCTATCTAGCGGGAGGCAATGAGCAGTTCTTC.